The rows below give T cell receptor beta chains drawn from one sample of a study of pediatric ulcerative colitis. Here immunoSEQ multiplex PCR was the method, and the copy in TCRdb shows in-frame clones only, minus some. Here the sample spans about 35,000 clones, 81% being singletons. Sequences were obtained from gut tissue. The receptors come from a boy between 10 and 17 years old with mild ulcerative colitis. CDR3s include the opening cysteine and the closing phenylalanine or tryptophan. A D gene is named only where the DNA matches it firmly. Rows give clone size only sometimes, using once, few, many, or a class for an expanded clone.

TRBJ1-2 | TRBV29-1 | - | - | CSVGGEGYGYTF | TGCAGCGTGGGTGGGGAGGGGTATGGCTACACCTTC
TRBJ2-7 | TRBV11-2 | - | TRBD2 | CASSLLGGDGTYEQYF | TGTGCCAGCAGCCTACTCGGGGGGGACGGGACCTACGAGCAGTACTTC
TRBJ2-1 | TRBV5-1 | - | TRBD2 | CASSWKREGSYNEQFF | TGCGCCAGCAGCTGGAAGAGGGAGGGCTCCTACAATGAGCAGTTCTTC
TRBJ1-2 | TRBV4-1 | - | - | CASSPGRGKLGGYTF | TGCGCCAGCAGCCCCGGTCGGGGGAAATTGGGGGGCTACACCTTC
TRBJ2-7 | TRBV21-1 | - | - | CASSKEEHHNEQYF | TGTGCCAGCAGCAAAGAGGAGCACCACAACGAGCAGTACTTC
TRBJ1-1 | TRBV19 | - | - | CASTPAQVTNTEAFF | TGTGCCAGTACCCCCGCACAGGTGACGAACACTGAAGCTTTCTTT
TRBJ1-2 | TRBV12-5 | - | - | CASGLDSPYGYTF | TGTGCTAGTGGTTTGGACAGCCCCTATGGCTACACCTTC
TRBJ2-5 | TRBV19 | - | TRBD2 | CASSITPNGGGQETQYF | TGTGCCAGTAGTATAACCCCCAACGGGGGGGGCCAAGAGACCCAGTACTTC
TRBJ1-5 | TRBV6-5 | - | - | CASRLGRFSNQPQHF | TGTGCCAGCAGATTAGGACGGTTTAGCAATCAGCCCCAGCATTTT
TRBJ2-1 | TRBV11-2 | few | - | CASSLDHSYEQFF | TGTGCCAGCAGCCTCGACCATAGCTATGAGCAGTTCTTC
TRBJ1-1 | TRBV30 | - | - | CAWTRLGYPSTEAFF | TGTGCCTGGACGCGGCTAGGTTACCCCAGCACTGAAGCTTTCTTT
TRBJ1-2 | TRBV7-2 | - | TRBD1 | CASSLVVGTGPYGYTF | TGTGCCAGCAGCTTAGTCGTTGGGACAGGGCCATATGGCTACACCTTC
TRBJ1-5 | TRBV5-8 | few | - | CASSSTQGQPQHF | TGTGCCAGCAGCTCCACCCAAGGACAGCCCCAGCATTTT
TRBJ1-1 | TRBV10-3 | - | TRBD1 | CAISESWAGGTEAFF | TGTGCCATCAGTGAGTCGTGGGCAGGGGGGACTGAAGCTTTCTTT
TRBJ2-2 | TRBV7-2 | - | - | CASSFPGGGELFF | TGTGCCAGCAGCTTCCCCGGCGGCGGGGAGCTGTTTTTT
TRBJ1-1 | TRBV12-5 | few | TRBD1 | CASARDSPTGTEAFF | TGTGCTAGTGCGAGGGACAGTCCCACCGGAACTGAAGCTTTCTTT
TRBJ1-1 | TRBV5-1 | - | - | CASRPTSYRNTEAFF | TGCGCCAGCAGACCTACTTCCTATCGGAACACTGAAGCTTTCTTT
TRBJ2-7 | TRBV7-9 | - | TRBD1 | CASSTRGHEQYF | TGTGCCAGCAGTACCAGGGGGCACGAGCAGTACTTC